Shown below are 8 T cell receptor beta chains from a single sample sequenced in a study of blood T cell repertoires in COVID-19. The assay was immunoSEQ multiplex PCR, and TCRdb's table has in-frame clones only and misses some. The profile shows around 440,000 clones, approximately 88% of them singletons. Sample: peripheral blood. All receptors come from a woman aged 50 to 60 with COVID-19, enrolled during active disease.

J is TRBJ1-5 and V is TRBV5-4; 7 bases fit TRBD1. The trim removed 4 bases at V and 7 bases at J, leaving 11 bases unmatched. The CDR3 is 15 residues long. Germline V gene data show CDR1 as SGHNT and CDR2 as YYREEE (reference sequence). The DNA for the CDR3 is TGTGCCAGCAGCGACCGGGGACAGCCCGAACAGCCCCAGCATTTT. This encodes CASSDRGQPEQPQHF.

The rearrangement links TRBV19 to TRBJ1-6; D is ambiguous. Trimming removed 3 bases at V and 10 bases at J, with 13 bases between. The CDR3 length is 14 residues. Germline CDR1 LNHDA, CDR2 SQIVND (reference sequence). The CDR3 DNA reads TGTGCCAGTAGTATGAGGGAAGGCAACTCACCCCTCCACTTT. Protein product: CASSMREGNSPLHF.

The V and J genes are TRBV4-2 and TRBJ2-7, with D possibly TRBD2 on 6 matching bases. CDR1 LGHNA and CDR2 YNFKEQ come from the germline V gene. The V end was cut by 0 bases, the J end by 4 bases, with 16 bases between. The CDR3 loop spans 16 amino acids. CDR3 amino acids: CASSQDVPGRTYEQYF. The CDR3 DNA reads TGTGCCAGCAGCCAAGATGTTCCGGGGAGGACTTACGAGCAGTACTTC.

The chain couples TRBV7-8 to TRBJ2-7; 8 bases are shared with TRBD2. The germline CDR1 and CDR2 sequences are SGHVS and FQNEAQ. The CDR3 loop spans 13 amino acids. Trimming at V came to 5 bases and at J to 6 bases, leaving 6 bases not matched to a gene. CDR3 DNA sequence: TGTGCCAGCAGCCGGGGGGGTAGAGGCGAGCAGTACTTC. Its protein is CASSRGGRGEQYF.

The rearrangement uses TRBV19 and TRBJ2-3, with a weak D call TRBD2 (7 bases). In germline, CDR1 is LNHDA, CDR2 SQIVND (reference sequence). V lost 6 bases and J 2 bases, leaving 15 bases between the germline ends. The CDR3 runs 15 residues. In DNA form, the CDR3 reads TGTGCCAGTAGCGGGGGGCACTCCCTCACAGATACGCAGTATTTT. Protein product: CASSGGHSLTDTQYF.

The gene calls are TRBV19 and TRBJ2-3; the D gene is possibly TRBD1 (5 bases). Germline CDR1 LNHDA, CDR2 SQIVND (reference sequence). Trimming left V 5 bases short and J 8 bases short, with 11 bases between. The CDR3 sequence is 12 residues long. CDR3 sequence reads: CASSSTVGTQYF. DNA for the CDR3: TGTGCCAGTAGTTCGACAGTGGGTACGCAGTATTTT.

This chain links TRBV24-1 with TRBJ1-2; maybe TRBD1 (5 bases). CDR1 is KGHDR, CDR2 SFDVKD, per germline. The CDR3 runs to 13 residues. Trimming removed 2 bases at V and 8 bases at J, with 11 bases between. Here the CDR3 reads CATSDSGSEGYTF. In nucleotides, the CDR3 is TGTGCCACCAGTGATTCAGGGTCGGAAGGCTACACCTTC.

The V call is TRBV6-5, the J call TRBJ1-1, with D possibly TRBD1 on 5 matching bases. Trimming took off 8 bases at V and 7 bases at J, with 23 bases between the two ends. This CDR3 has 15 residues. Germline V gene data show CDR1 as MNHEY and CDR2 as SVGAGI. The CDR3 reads CASLPVWGGTLEAFF. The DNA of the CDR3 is TGTGCCAGCCTGCCGGTTTGGGGGGGAACCCTTGAAGCTTTCTTT.